This TCR beta chain was recorded in a study of vaccination and CD4 T cells after COVID-19 (dated by TCRdb to 2021 to 2024). In the study overall: Every convalescent patient had a positive nasal swab PCR test for SARS-CoV-2, with mild disease in about 9 patients and severe disease in one. Six males and four females were included in the convalescent cohort, with two Hispanic individuals, seven Caucasians, two Asians and one multiracial person represented. Participants received two doses of either the Pfizer-BioNTech BNT162b2 vaccine (n=8) or the Moderna mRNA-1273 vaccine (n=2). Post-COVID blood samples from convalescent patients were collected a median of about 100 days after diagnosis, with a range of roughly 35 to 161 days. Post-vaccine blood samples were obtained a median of approximately 74 days after the second vaccine dose, with a range of about 12 to 241 days. For stimulating the cultures, overlapping spike peptide pools were used, derived from SARS-CoV-2 as well as from the common cold coronaviruses HCoV-NL63, HCoV-OC43 and HCoV-229E. Control cultures used a CEFX viral epitope pool as positive control, an HIV-1 Nef peptide pool as negative control, or no peptide. In under twelve COVID-19 convalescent patients and a handful of infection-naive healthy vaccine recipients, researchers compared the spike-specific CD4+ TCR repertoire from before mRNA vaccination with the repertoire from after.

Trimming removed 9 bases from V and 2 bases from J, leaving 11 bases between the germline ends. CDR1 and CDR2 are read off the germline V gene (reference sequence) as LNHDA and SQIVND. Spanning cysteine to phenylalanine, the CDR3 consists of 13 amino acids. Only the CDR3 part of the read is kept: 39 bases, read in frame from the first base. A single count supports this clonotype. Its antigen target is currently unknown. No much larger clone is present one base from it, and per-base qualities are unavailable. Evidence from a single read is weak. Read against the paper, the sample's treatment or condition label means: approximately nine-day PBMC culture with coronavirus spike peptide pools or control peptides (ViraFEST assay). The ViraFEST assay, used in the study, expanded antigen-specific T cells with peptide pools and then identified the expanded clonotypes through TCR sequencing. The convalescent patients' positive SARS-CoV-2 PCR tests were from March to December 2020, which was before the Alpha, Beta and Delta variants emerged in the United States. Under 2.5 million PBMCs per well were cultured in IMDM with roughly 5% human AB serum and approximately 9.1 IU/ml IL-2, plus 10 ug/ml peptide pools. On days 3 and 7, half of the culture medium was replaced with fresh IL-2-containing medium. Once the cells had been in culture for about 10 days, the EasySep CD4+ T cell isolation kit was used to isolate CD4+ T cells by negative selection. Ficoll-Paque Plus gradient centrifugation was used to isolate PBMCs from whole blood, and the isolated PBMCs were then either used fresh or cryopreserved at -140C. In general, triplicate wells were set up for every culture condition.

Points the paper makes about the study in general: Although the median number of SARS-CoV-2-reactive clonotypes went up from some 23 after infection to roughly 40 after vaccination, the increase was not significant. Among convalescent patients, a median about 86% of the SARS-CoV-2-reactive clones seen after vaccination appeared only after vaccination, which suggests priming specific to the vaccine. Only a relatively small number of convalescent patients were included in the study, and early timepoints following natural infection were not analyzed. In convalescent patients, nearly all vaccine-specific clones (304 of 307) were found to be mono-reactive for SARS-CoV-2 spike rather than cross-reactive with common cold coronaviruses.

Receptor libraries were prepared by PCR. At the Johns Hopkins FTIC core, DNA from the cultured CD4+ T cells underwent TCR sequencing with the Oncomine TCR Beta short-read assay. Genomic DNA was extracted from the cultured CD4+ T cells with the QIAamp micro DNA kit. The Oncomine TCR Beta libraries from cultured CD4+ T cells were pooled using unique dual indexes and then sequenced on an Illumina iSeq 100. As for the original processing: Non-productive sequences were removed, and CDR3s that did not start with C, did not end with F or W, or were shorter than 7 amino acids were discarded. The MANAFEST web application identified antigen-specific clonotypes by comparing peptide-stimulated wells against reference wells and other culture wells. For a clone to be called positive, the clone needed an FDR below 0.05, an odds ratio above 5, and a productive frequency above 0.1% in at least two of three replicate wells. A clonotype was classed as cross-reactive if the clonotype showed significant expansion both in SARS-CoV-2 spike wells and in at least one common cold coronavirus spike condition. Similarity between CDR3 sequences was evaluated in R version 3.6.1 using Levenshtein distances (stringdist) and unrooted phylogenetic trees (ape). TCRdb reprocessing: public reads trimmed at Q25 with fastp, clones called with MiXCR, in-frame beta chains kept. Each CDR3 protein appears once, grouped with its most common genes and DNA. Clone size and V and J calls follow TCRdb, not the original study. The sample table lists 13,000 or so distinct CDR3 sequences, under 65% of them with a count of one. About an eighth of the sample is in the top ten clones.

The chain joins TRBV19 to TRBJ2-1, with TRBD2 as a weak D call on 6 bases. The material sequenced was CD4+ T cells from blood, cultured in vitro. The sequence was collected from a human donor who had recovered from COVID-19. The CDR3 amino acid sequence is: CASAGRAYNEQFF. The DNA reads as follows: TGTGCCAGCGCGGGACGGGCCTACAATGAGCAGTTCTTC.